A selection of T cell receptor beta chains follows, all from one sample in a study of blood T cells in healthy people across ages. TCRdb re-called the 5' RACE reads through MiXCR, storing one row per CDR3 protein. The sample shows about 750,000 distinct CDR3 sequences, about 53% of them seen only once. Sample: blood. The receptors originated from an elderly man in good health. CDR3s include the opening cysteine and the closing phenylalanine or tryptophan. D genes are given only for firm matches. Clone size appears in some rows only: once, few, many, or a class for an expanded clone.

cdr3_aa: CASTPTSGGNNEQFF
cdr3_nt: TGTGCCAGTACCCCGACTAGCGGGGGCAACAATGAGCAGTTCTTC
j_call: TRBJ2-1
d_call: TRBD2
v_call: TRBV19
clone_size: NA

cdr3_aa: CASWGGQGGDNEQFF
cdr3_nt: TGTGCCAGTTGGGGGGGACAGGGAGGTGACAATGAGCAGTTCTTC
j_call: TRBJ2-1
d_call: TRBD1
v_call: TRBV6-1
clone_size: NA

cdr3_aa: CASSALSGYEQFF
cdr3_nt: TGTGCCAGCAGTGCCCTTTCCGGGTATGAGCAGTTCTTC
j_call: TRBJ2-1
d_call: NA
v_call: TRBV6-4
clone_size: NA

cdr3_aa: CAISELDTQYF
cdr3_nt: TGTGCCATCAGTGAGCTAGATACGCAGTATTTT
j_call: TRBJ2-3
d_call: NA
v_call: TRBV10-3
clone_size: many

cdr3_aa: CASSGRDRMMETQYF
cdr3_nt: TGTGCCAGCAGTGGCCGGGACAGGATGATGGAGACCCAGTACTTC
j_call: TRBJ2-5
d_call: TRBD1
v_call: TRBV6-1
clone_size: NA

cdr3_aa: CASSSRYNEQYF
cdr3_nt: TGTGCCAGCAGTTCTAGATACAATGAGCAGTACTTC
j_call: TRBJ2-5
d_call: NA
v_call: TRBV27
clone_size: NA

cdr3_aa: CASSPYGQEPTDTQYF
cdr3_nt: TGTGCCAGCAGCCCTTATGGACAGGAGCCCACAGATACGCAGTATTTT
j_call: TRBJ2-3
d_call: TRBD1
v_call: TRBV27
clone_size: few

cdr3_aa: CASSDGTGVNSPLHF
cdr3_nt: TGCGCCAGCAGCGACGGGACAGGGGTTAATTCACCCCTCCACTTT
j_call: TRBJ1-6
d_call: TRBD1
v_call: TRBV5-1
clone_size: NA

cdr3_aa: CASSFRGGDTEAFF
cdr3_nt: TGTGCCAGCAGTTTTCGGGGGGGAGACACTGAAGCTTTCTTT
j_call: TRBJ1-1
d_call: NA
v_call: TRBV27
clone_size: NA

cdr3_aa: CASSEYGRVGSGTDTQYF
cdr3_nt: TGTGCCAGCAGTGAATATGGTAGGGTCGGTTCGGGCACAGATACGCAGTATTTT
j_call: TRBJ2-3
d_call: NA
v_call: TRBV6-4
clone_size: few

cdr3_aa: CATSRDGLPSTDTQYF
cdr3_nt: TGTGCCACCAGCAGAGATGGACTACCTAGCACAGATACGCAGTATTTT
j_call: TRBJ2-3
d_call: NA
v_call: TRBV15
clone_size: few

cdr3_aa: CASSERALGYTF
cdr3_nt: TGTGCCAGCAGTGAGCGGGCCCTCGGCTACACCTTC
j_call: TRBJ1-2
d_call: NA
v_call: TRBV2
clone_size: NA

cdr3_aa: CASSDTWTGVGYTF
cdr3_nt: TGTGCCAGCAGTGACACCTGGACAGGGGTCGGCTACACCTTC
j_call: TRBJ1-2
d_call: TRBD1
v_call: TRBV6-4
clone_size: few

cdr3_aa: CASRGREPPYEQYF
cdr3_nt: TGTGCCAGCAGAGGACGGGAGCCTCCCTACGAGCAGTACTTC
j_call: TRBJ2-7
d_call: NA
v_call: TRBV27
clone_size: NA

cdr3_aa: CASSLTARGVAGQYF
cdr3_nt: TGTGCCAGCAGCTTAACGGCCAGGGGAGTAGCGGGGCAGTACTTC
j_call: TRBJ2-7
d_call: NA
v_call: TRBV5-5
clone_size: few

cdr3_aa: CASSVDGVDEQFF
cdr3_nt: TGTGCCAGCAGTGTAGATGGAGTTGATGAGCAGTTCTTC
j_call: TRBJ2-1
d_call: NA
v_call: TRBV12-3/TRBV12-4
clone_size: NA

cdr3_aa: CASSQGQGENQPQHF
cdr3_nt: TGTGCCAGCAGCCAGGGACAGGGAGAGAATCAGCCCCAGCATTTT
j_call: TRBJ1-5
d_call: TRBD1
v_call: TRBV3-1
clone_size: NA

cdr3_aa: CASSYTGGGRDAYF
cdr3_nt: TGTGCCAGCAGTTACACGGGAGGGGGGAGAGACGCGTATTTT
j_call: TRBJ2-3
d_call: TRBD2
v_call: TRBV6-2/TRBV6-3
clone_size: NA

cdr3_aa: CASSQGTGGQGYTF
cdr3_nt: TGCGCCAGCAGCCAAGGAACGGGAGGGCAGGGCTACACCTTC
j_call: TRBJ1-2
d_call: NA
v_call: TRBV4-1
clone_size: NA

cdr3_aa: CASSLMAGGPDEQYF
cdr3_nt: TGCGCCAGCAGCTTGATGGCGGGAGGGCCCGACGAGCAGTACTTC
j_call: TRBJ2-7
d_call: TRBD2
v_call: TRBV5-1
clone_size: few

cdr3_aa: CSLRSGRGHNEQFF
cdr3_nt: TGCAGCCTCCGTAGCGGGAGGGGTCACAATGAGCAGTTCTTC
j_call: TRBJ2-1
d_call: TRBD2
v_call: TRBV29-1
clone_size: NA

cdr3_aa: CASGRAFGYEQYF
cdr3_nt: TGTGCCAGCGGGAGGGCCTTTGGGTACGAGCAGTACTTC
j_call: TRBJ2-7
d_call: TRBD2
v_call: TRBV27
clone_size: NA

cdr3_aa: CSARDLASGSRETQYF
cdr3_nt: TGCAGTGCTAGAGATTTGGCCAGCGGGAGTCGGGAGACCCAGTACTTC
j_call: TRBJ2-5
d_call: TRBD2
v_call: TRBV20-1
clone_size: once

cdr3_aa: CASSLLGEYYGYTF
cdr3_nt: TGTGCCAGCAGTTTACTCGGGGAGTACTATGGCTACACCTTC
j_call: TRBJ1-2
d_call: NA
v_call: TRBV28
clone_size: NA

cdr3_aa: CASSLGLADLYNEQFF
cdr3_nt: TGCGCCAGCAGCTTAGGACTAGCAGACCTCTACAATGAGCAGTTCTTC
j_call: TRBJ2-1
d_call: TRBD2
v_call: TRBV5-1
clone_size: NA

cdr3_aa: CATALFNSYEQYF
cdr3_nt: TGTGCCACCGCCCTATTTAACTCCTACGAGCAGTACTTC
j_call: TRBJ2-7
d_call: NA
v_call: TRBV13
clone_size: few

cdr3_aa: CATSDLGYGYTF
cdr3_nt: TGTGCCACCAGTGATTTAGGGTATGGCTACACCTTC
j_call: TRBJ1-2
d_call: NA
v_call: TRBV24-1
clone_size: NA

cdr3_aa: CASSIPSGTEKGANVLTF
cdr3_nt: TGTGCCAGCAGCATCCCTAGCGGGACAGAGAAAGGGGCCAACGTCCTGACTTTC
j_call: TRBJ2-6
d_call: TRBD2
v_call: TRBV9
clone_size: few

cdr3_aa: CASSSGGDSYEQYF
cdr3_nt: TGCGCCAGCAGCTCCGGGGGGGACTCCTACGAGCAGTACTTC
j_call: TRBJ2-7
d_call: TRBD2
v_call: TRBV5-1
clone_size: NA

cdr3_aa: CSAKATRTFRSDTQYF
cdr3_nt: TGCAGTGCCAAGGCGACTCGGACGTTCCGGTCAGATACGCAGTATTTT
j_call: TRBJ2-3
d_call: NA
v_call: TRBV20-1
clone_size: NA

cdr3_aa: CASSSQGGTVDTQYF
cdr3_nt: TGCGCCAGCAGCTCCCAGGGGGGAACGGTGGATACGCAGTATTTT
j_call: TRBJ2-3
d_call: NA
v_call: TRBV5-1
clone_size: NA

cdr3_aa: CASSPIETRYAYF
cdr3_nt: TGTGCCAGCTCACCAATCGAAACGAGATACGCGTATTTT
j_call: TRBJ2-3
d_call: NA
v_call: TRBV18
clone_size: NA

cdr3_aa: CASSVEGFAHEQYF
cdr3_nt: TGTGCCAGCAGCGTAGAGGGGTTCGCCCACGAGCAGTACTTC
j_call: TRBJ2-7
d_call: NA
v_call: TRBV9
clone_size: NA

cdr3_aa: CASNRQWDSAQHF
cdr3_nt: TGTGCCAGCAACCGACAGTGGGATTCGGCCCAGCATTTT
j_call: TRBJ1-5
d_call: NA
v_call: TRBV2
clone_size: NA

cdr3_aa: CASSLSRQGIYEQYF
cdr3_nt: TGTGCCAGCAGCTTAAGTAGACAGGGGATCTACGAGCAGTACTTC
j_call: TRBJ2-7
d_call: TRBD1
v_call: TRBV7-2
clone_size: many

cdr3_aa: CSALSGPPYEQYF
cdr3_nt: TGCAGTGCTCTCAGCGGGCCTCCCTACGAGCAGTACTTC
j_call: TRBJ2-7
d_call: NA
v_call: TRBV20-1
clone_size: few

cdr3_aa: CSALTGPGNSPLHF
cdr3_nt: TGCAGTGCCCTAACGGGGCCTGGGAATTCACCCCTCCACTTT
j_call: TRBJ1-6
d_call: NA
v_call: TRBV20-1
clone_size: NA

cdr3_aa: CASSPWGRGNTEAFF
cdr3_nt: TGTGCCAGCAGCCCCTGGGGCAGGGGCAACACTGAAGCTTTCTTT
j_call: TRBJ1-1
d_call: NA
v_call: TRBV7-2
clone_size: NA

cdr3_aa: CASSTEGVRTDTQYF
cdr3_nt: TGTGCCAGCAGCACCGAAGGGGTGCGGACAGATACGCAGTATTTT
j_call: TRBJ2-3
d_call: NA
v_call: TRBV9
clone_size: NA

cdr3_aa: CASSPVRRASEQYF
cdr3_nt: TGTGCCAGCAGCCCCGTGAGAAGGGCCTCCGAGCAGTACTTC
j_call: TRBJ2-7
d_call: NA
v_call: TRBV12-3/TRBV12-4
clone_size: many

cdr3_aa: CASQGQGRDQPQHF
cdr3_nt: TGTGCCAGCCAAGGGCAGGGACGAGATCAGCCCCAGCATTTT
j_call: TRBJ1-5
d_call: NA
v_call: TRBV2
clone_size: NA

cdr3_aa: CASSRTGAFYEQYF
cdr3_nt: TGTGCCAGCAGCCGGACAGGGGCCTTCTACGAGCAGTACTTC
j_call: TRBJ2-7
d_call: TRBD1
v_call: TRBV3-1
clone_size: NA

cdr3_aa: CASSPARNEQYF
cdr3_nt: TGTGCCAGCAGCCCTGCTAGAAATGAGCAGTACTTC
j_call: TRBJ2-7
d_call: NA
v_call: TRBV28
clone_size: NA

cdr3_aa: CASSQALEVNEQFF
cdr3_nt: TGTGCCAGCAGCCAAGCGCTAGAGGTCAATGAGCAGTTCTTC
j_call: TRBJ2-1
d_call: NA
v_call: TRBV14
clone_size: NA

cdr3_aa: CASSPAAGGSTDTQYF
cdr3_nt: TGTGCCAGCAGCCCCGCCGCGGGAGGAAGCACAGATACGCAGTATTTT
j_call: TRBJ2-3
d_call: TRBD2
v_call: TRBV3-1
clone_size: NA

cdr3_aa: CASSEYSPTDGYTF
cdr3_nt: TGTGCCAGCAGTGAATATTCCCCGACAGATGGCTACACCTTC
j_call: TRBJ1-2
d_call: NA
v_call: TRBV25-1
clone_size: NA

cdr3_aa: CASSRGGTMGYTF
cdr3_nt: TGTGCCAGCAGCCGGGGTGGGACGATGGGCTACACCTTC
j_call: TRBJ1-2
d_call: NA
v_call: TRBV4-2
clone_size: NA

cdr3_aa: CASSPPSPNEKLFF
cdr3_nt: TGTGCCAGCAGTCCTCCCAGCCCTAATGAAAAACTGTTTTTT
j_call: TRBJ1-4
d_call: NA
v_call: TRBV12-3/TRBV12-4
clone_size: NA

cdr3_aa: CASSLSGTNPTDTQYF
cdr3_nt: TGTGCCAGCAGCCTTAGCGGGACGAACCCCACAGATACGCAGTATTTT
j_call: TRBJ2-3
d_call: TRBD2
v_call: TRBV7-2
clone_size: few

cdr3_aa: CASSAQRNTEAFF
cdr3_nt: TGTGCCAGCAGCGCGCAGAGGAACACTGAAGCTTTCTTT
j_call: TRBJ1-1
d_call: NA
v_call: TRBV2
clone_size: NA

cdr3_aa: CAILMVPYEQYF
cdr3_nt: TGTGCCATTCTGATGGTCCCTTACGAGCAGTACTTC
j_call: TRBJ2-7
d_call: NA
v_call: TRBV6-1
clone_size: once

cdr3_aa: CASSPGQDYGYTF
cdr3_nt: TGTGCCAGCTCACCGGGACAGGACTATGGCTACACCTTC
j_call: TRBJ1-2
d_call: TRBD1
v_call: TRBV18
clone_size: many